A single sample is the source of the 32 T cell receptor beta chains below, sequenced in a study of cytomegalovirus exposure and HLA in healthy donors. Assay used: immunoSEQ multiplex PCR; TCRdb lists only in-frame clones, some missing. The sample has 150,000 to 200,000 clones, roughly 81% seen once. The specimen sequenced was PBMCs. The receptor source for this set is a woman between 25 and 40 years old in good health and CMV-seronegative.

The chain has TRBV7-9 and TRBJ2-5, with TRBD1 matching over 9 bases. There are 15 residues in the CDR3. Germline trimming cut 0 bases from V and 5 bases from J; bases unmatched to any gene: 4. Germline CDR1 SEHNR, CDR2 FQNEAQ (reference sequence). In nucleotides, the CDR3 is TGTGCCAGCAGCTTAGCGGGGACAGGGCCCGAGACCCAGTACTTC. It specifies CASSLAGTGPETQYF. The whole variable domain, remainder taken from reference TRBV7-9 and TRBJ2-5, is DTGVSQNPRHKITKRGQNVTFRCDPISEHNRLYWYRQTLGQGPEFLTYFQNEAQLEKSRLLSDRFSAERPKGSFSTLEIQRTEQGDSAMYLCASSLAGTGPETQYFGPGTRLLVL.

This sequence joins TRBV12-5 and TRBJ1-2; TRBD1 agrees at 10 bases. Germline values: CDR1 LGHNT, CDR2 FRNRAP. J gave up 6 bases and V 5 bases, and 15 bases lay outside the gene matches. The CDR3 spans 17 residues. The CDR3 DNA is TGTGCTAGTGGTCCCGGACAGGGGGGCGGTTTTTTTGATGGCTACACCTTC. This translates into CASGPGQGGGFFDGYTF.

This chain connects TRBV30 to TRBJ2-7; 9 bases fit TRBD2. Germline CDR1 GTSNPN, CDR2 SVGIG (reference sequence). The CDR3 runs 16 residues. J lost 0 bases, V lost 3 bases, and 9 bases had no gene match. In DNA, the CDR3 is TGTGCCTGGAGGCTAAAGACTAGCGGCGGCTCCTACGAGCAGTACTTC. The encoded protein is CAWRLKTSGGSYEQYF.

The chain carries TRBV7-2 and TRBJ1-2; 9 bases line up with TRBD1. Germline values: CDR1 SGHTA, CDR2 FQGNSA. The CDR3 runs to 14 residues. Trimming at V came to 3 bases and at J to 2 bases, leaving 1 base not matched to a gene. The CDR3 loop reads CASSFDRGNYGYTF. The CDR3 DNA reads TGTGCCAGCAGCTTCGACAGGGGGAACTATGGCTACACCTTC.

V and J are TRBV2 and TRBJ2-2; D may be TRBD2 (6 bases). CDR3 size: 15 residues. V gave up 7 bases and J gave up 4 bases, with 16 bases separating them. Germline V gene lookup returns CDR1 SNHLY and CDR2 FYNNEI. CDR3 nucleotides: TGTGCCAGCAAGAATGGGGTGGGACTCACCGGGGAGCTGTTTTTT. Protein product: CASKNGVGLTGELFF.

This chain links TRBV6-5 with TRBJ1-2, with D possibly TRBD1 on 5 matching bases. The germline V and J ends were trimmed by 5 bases and 8 bases, with 12 bases remaining between them. The CDR3 runs to 12 residues. Germline assignment: CDR1 MNHEY and CDR2 SVGAGI. The CDR3, as DNA: TGTGCCAGCAGTGGAGAGACAGTCGGCTACACCTTC. Amino acid sequence: CASSGETVGYTF.

This clone was counted a single time. The chain has TRBV9 and TRBJ1-5; TRBD1 might be the D (6 bases). Germline V gene sequence: CDR1 SGDLS, CDR2 YYNGEE. The V end lost 4 bases, the J end lost 2 bases, and 10 bases lay between the germline ends. This CDR3 has 14 amino acids. CDR3 loop: CASSPTGGNQPQHF. For the CDR3, the DNA is TGTGCCAGCAGCCCGACAGGAGGCAATCAGCCCCAGCATTTT.

This chain connects TRBV9 to TRBJ2-5, with a weak D call TRBD1 (6 bases). Germline loops: CDR1 SGDLS, CDR2 YYNGEE. Trimming removed 0 bases from V and 3 bases from J, with 12 bases in between. This CDR3 is built from 15 residues. The CDR3 DNA follows: TGTGCCAGCAGCGTAGCTACAGGGTCAAAAGAGACCCAGTACTTC. Encoded protein: CASSVATGSKETQYF.

The chain couples TRBV5-1 to TRBJ2-5, with 12 positions matching TRBD2. Trimming took 4 bases from V and 4 from J; bases not matched to a gene: 5. Germline CDR1 is SGHRS and CDR2 is YFSETQ. The CDR3 runs 15 residues. CDR3 residues: CASSASGGARETQYF. CDR3 coding DNA: TGCGCCAGCAGCGCTAGCGGGGGGGCCCGAGAGACCCAGTACTTC.

The chain has TRBV7-9 and TRBJ1-3; tentatively, D is TRBD1 (5 bases). Germline values: CDR1 SEHNR, CDR2 FQNEAQ (reference sequence). Deletions cut 6 bases from V and 0 bases from J, with 15 bases between. This CDR3 has 16 residues. CDR3 protein: CASRPSDRDSGNTIYF. In DNA, the CDR3 is TGTGCCAGCAGACCCTCAGACAGAGACTCTGGAAACACCATATATTTT.

The chain combines TRBV20-1 with TRBJ2-3; D unresolved. V was pared by 1 base and J by 6 bases, with 5 bases between. This CDR3 has 11 amino acids. Germline V gives CDR1 DFQATT, CDR2 SNEGSKA (reference sequence). The DNA of the CDR3 is TGCAGTGCTAGAGTCGGGGATACGCAGTATTTT. It translates to CSARVGDTQYF.

The rearrangement links TRBV15 to TRBJ2-2, with TRBD1 as a possible D gene (5 bases). Between the trimmed V and J ends, which lost 0 bases and 4 bases, there was a span of 9 bases. The CDR3 runs to 15 residues. Germline loops: CDR1 LNHNV, CDR2 YYDKDF (reference sequence). The CDR3 sequence is CATSRDQGGTGELFF. The CDR3 nucleotides are TGTGCCACCAGCAGAGATCAGGGTGGCACCGGGGAGCTGTTTTTT.

CDR3 bases: TGTGCCAGCAGTCTTACAGGGGGCGCGTTCCATGGCTACACCTTC. Encoded protein: CASSLTGGAFHGYTF. The rearrangement joins TRBV27 to TRBJ1-2; TRBD1 matches 9 bases. The CDR3 sequence is 15 residues long. CDR1 is MNHEY and CDR2 is SMNVEV in the germline V gene (reference sequence). Trimming took 5 bases from V and 6 from J; bases not matched to a gene: 10.

This chain connects TRBV5-1 to TRBJ1-3; D is possibly TRBD1 (6 bases). V lost 6 bases, J lost 10 bases, and 17 bases lay in between. The CDR3 runs to 13 residues. Germline V CDR1 and CDR2: SGHRS, YFSETQ. CDR3 in DNA: TGCGCCAGCAACCTGGGACATTTCCGAACCATATATTTT. This encodes CASNLGHFRTIYF. Supplemented by reference TRBV5-1 and TRBJ1-3, the full variable domain reads KAGVTQTPRYLIKTRGQQVTLSCSPISGHRSVSWYQQTPGQGLQFLFEYFSETQRNKGNFPGRFSGRQFSNSRSEMNVSTLELGDSALYLCASNLGHFRTIYFGEGSWLTVV.

The chain links TRBV7-2 to TRBJ1-5, with TRBD1 matching over 9 bases. V lost 4 bases, J lost 6 bases, and 16 bases stayed unmatched. The CDR3 contains 18 residues. CDR1 and CDR2 (germline): SGHTA, FQGNSA. This CDR3 reads CASSYTRTGQGRTQPQHF. The CDR3 nucleotides read TGTGCCAGCAGCTATACTAGGACAGGACAGGGGCGGACTCAGCCCCAGCATTTT.

The chain combines TRBV20-1 with TRBJ2-5; a weak D match, TRBD2 (6 bases). V was trimmed by 5 bases and J by 6 bases, leaving 10 bases between them. Germline lookup yields CDR1 DFQATT and CDR2 SNEGSKA (reference sequence). The CDR3 extends over 11 amino acids. The CDR3, as DNA: TGCAGTGCTTCCCGGGAGCAGACCCAGTACTTC. Protein product: CSASREQTQYF.

This clone came up many times. The V call is TRBV4-1, the J call TRBJ2-1; 13 bases match TRBD2. This CDR3 contains 16 residues. Germline V CDR1 and CDR2: MGHRA, YSYEKL. The trim removed 2 bases at V and 6 bases at J, leaving 4 bases unmatched. Here the CDR3 DNA reads TGCGCCAGCAGCCAACAACTAGCGGGGGGGCCCAATGAGCAGTTCTTC. Protein product: CASSQQLAGGPNEQFF.

The rearrangement joins TRBV6-1 to TRBJ2-2; 10 bases line up with TRBD1. CDR1 is MNHNS, CDR2 SASEGT, per germline. The CDR3 is made up of 16 amino acids. The ends lost 4 bases at V and 1 base at J; junction bases unmatched: 3. The CDR3 spells CASSAGTGVNTGELFF. The CDR3 DNA reads as TGTGCCAGCAGTGCTGGGACAGGGGTGAACACCGGGGAGCTGTTTTTT.

The CDR3 loop reads CASSDSSRRAFF. CDR3 sequence (DNA): TGTGCCAGCAGTGACTCGAGTCGGAGAGCTTTCTTT. V usage is TRBV6-4 and J usage is TRBJ1-1; D is unclear. The V gene's germline CDR1 is MRHNA and CDR2 SNTAGT. The CDR3 contains 12 residues. The V gene lost 0 bases and the J gene lost 10 bases, with 9 bases spanning the gap.

In this sample, this clone turned up once. J is TRBJ1-1 and V is TRBV9; 7 bases align to TRBD1. The junction had 13 bases not matched to a gene; V was cut back by 4 bases and J by 10 bases. This CDR3 region has 14 residues. The V gene's germline CDR1 is SGDLS and CDR2 YYNGEE. The CDR3 nucleotides are TGTGCCAGCAGCCAATCCTTATCGCGACAGGGAGCTTTCTTT. This gives the protein CASSQSLSRQGAFF.

The V call is TRBV27, the J call TRBJ1-5; 7 positions match TRBD1. The germline CDR1 and CDR2 sequences are MNHEY and SMNVEV (reference sequence). The CDR3 has 16 amino acids. V lost 7 bases and J lost 1; bases outside the gene matches: 10. The CDR3 reads CASTSTGTGSNQPQHF. The CDR3 coding sequence is TGTGCCAGCACCTCGACAGGGACGGGGAGCAATCAGCCCCAGCATTTT.

The rearrangement uses TRBV30 and TRBJ1-4; TRBD1 matches at 9 bases. CDR3 length: 14 amino acids. V trimming: 4 bases; J trimming: 7 bases; junction bases outside the gene matches: 7. Germline assignment: CDR1 GTSNPN and CDR2 SVGIG (reference sequence). CDR3 DNA sequence: TGTGCCTGGAAGGCGGGGACAGGGAGTGAAAAACTGTTTTTT. Protein: CAWKAGTGSEKLFF.

This clone was observed a few times. This chain uses TRBV2 with TRBJ2-7, with D possibly TRBD2 on 5 matching bases. The CDR3 runs to 14 residues. The germline V and J ends were trimmed by 6 bases and 0 bases, with 12 bases remaining between them. Germline CDR1 SNHLY, CDR2 FYNNEI. CDR3 bases: TGTGCCAGCAGGTTCCTAGCTAGCTCCTACGAGCAGTACTTC. Its translation: CASRFLASSYEQYF.

This chain links TRBV5-1 with TRBJ2-1; 7 bases line up with TRBD2. Trimming at V came to 6 bases and at J to 7 bases, leaving 13 bases not matched to a gene. CDR1 SGHRS and CDR2 YFSETQ come from the germline V gene. This CDR3 is built from 15 residues. CDR3 loop: CASTPGGTNLNEQFF. DNA for the CDR3: TGCGCCAGCACCCCAGGTGGGACTAACCTTAATGAGCAGTTCTTC.

This sequence joins TRBV7-3 and TRBJ2-1, with TRBD2 as a possible D gene (6 bases). The CDR3 length is 12 residues. The V end lost 5 bases, the J end lost 10 bases, and 12 bases lay between the germline ends. Germline CDR1 reads SGHTA; CDR2 reads FQGTGA. CDR3 nucleotide sequence: TGTGCCAGCAGCACCCCGGAGGGAGAGCAGTTCTTC. Translated: CASSTPEGEQFF.

CDR3 amino acids: CASSLEGARAYGYTF. The CDR3 nucleotides read TGCGCCAGCAGCTTGGAGGGTGCCAGGGCCTATGGCTACACCTTC. The chain couples TRBV5-1 to TRBJ1-2; tentative D call: TRBD1 (5 bases). There are 15 residues in the CDR3. Germline assignment: CDR1 SGHRS and CDR2 YFSETQ. V was clipped by 0 bases and J by 4 bases, with 13 bases between them. The full variable domain, rest sourced from reference TRBV5-1 and TRBJ1-2, is KAGVTQTPRYLIKTRGQQVTLSCSPISGHRSVSWYQQTPGQGLQFLFEYFSETQRNKGNFPGRFSGRQFSNSRSEMNVSTLELGDSALYLCASSLEGARAYGYTFGSGTRLTVV.

A remark on this clone: The junction differs from germline at one of its ends, possibly a read error. The V call is TRBV27, the J call TRBJ1-1, with 7 bases matching TRBD1. The CDR3 extends over 15 amino acids. Germline V CDR1 and CDR2: MNHEY, SMNVEV (reference sequence). In DNA form, the CDR3 reads TGTGCCAGCAGTCTATCGACAGGGCCGGGTCGACAAGCTTTCTTT. It specifies CASSLSTGPGRQAFF.

The chain's CDR3 is CASSELRLAGQETQYF. In DNA form, the CDR3 reads TGTGCCAGCAGTGAATTGCGACTAGCGGGTCAAGAGACCCAGTACTTC. The rearrangement uses TRBV2 and TRBJ2-5, with TRBD2 matching over 10 bases. Germline V gene data show CDR1 as SNHLY and CDR2 as FYNNEI. The ends lost 2 bases at V and 2 bases at J; junction bases unmatched: 5. This CDR3 region has 16 residues.

This clone was recorded many times. This chain connects TRBV12-1 to TRBJ2-7; the table's D gene call, TRBD2, was not cross checked with the DNA. TRBV12-1 is termed a pseudogene. The CDR3 loop spans 13 amino acids. The CDR3 loop is CARGKSGRYEQYF. Here the CDR3 DNA reads TGTGCCAGGGGGAAGAGCGGAAGGTACGAGCAGTACTTC.

V is TRBV6-5 and J is TRBJ2-2; the match to TRBD2 covers 7 bases. Germline V lookup: CDR1 MNHEY, CDR2 SVGAGI. The CDR3 loop spans 16 amino acids. J gave up 1 base and V 2 bases, and 4 bases lay outside the gene matches. The CDR3 DNA follows: TGTGCCAGCAGTTACCCCGCGGGAGAGAACACCGGGGAGCTGTTTTTT. Translating it yields CASSYPAGENTGELFF.

This chain joins TRBV14 and TRBJ1-6; D is perhaps TRBD1 (5 bases). Trimming took 0 bases from V and 9 from J, leaving 15 bases between them. Germline CDR1 is SGHDN and CDR2 is FVKESK. The CDR3 extends over 16 amino acids. The chain's CDR3 is CASSQDWAGRGSPLHF. The CDR3 DNA sequence: TGTGCCAGCAGCCAAGATTGGGCAGGGCGAGGTTCACCCCTCCACTTT.

Note on this clone: A junction boundary mismatches the germline segment, possibly from a read error. The sample carries other DNA sequences with the same CDR3. CDR3 sequence: CASSLGAGGDTQYF. DNA for the CDR3: TGCGCCAGCAGCCTGGGCGCGGGAGGAGATACGCAGTATTTT. The chain carries TRBV7-2 and TRBJ2-3; 8 bases line up with TRBD2. Germline V CDR1 and CDR2: SGHTA, FQGNSA. The CDR3 length is 14 residues.